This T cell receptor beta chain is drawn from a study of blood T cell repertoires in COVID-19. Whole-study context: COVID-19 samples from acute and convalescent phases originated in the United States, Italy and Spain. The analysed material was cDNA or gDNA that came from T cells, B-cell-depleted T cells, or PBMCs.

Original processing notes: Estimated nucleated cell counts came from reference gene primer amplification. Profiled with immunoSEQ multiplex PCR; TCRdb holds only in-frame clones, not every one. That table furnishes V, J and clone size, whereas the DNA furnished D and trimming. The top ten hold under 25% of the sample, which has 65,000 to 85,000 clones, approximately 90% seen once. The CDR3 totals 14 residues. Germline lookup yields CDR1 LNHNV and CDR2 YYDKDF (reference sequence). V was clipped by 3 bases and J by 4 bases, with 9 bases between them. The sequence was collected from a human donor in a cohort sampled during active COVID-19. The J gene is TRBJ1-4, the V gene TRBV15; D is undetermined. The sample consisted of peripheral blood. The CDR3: CATSRVQNNEKLFF. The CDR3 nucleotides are TGTGCCACCAGCAGGGTTCAGAATAATGAAAAACTGTTTTTT.